This entry describes one T cell receptor (beta chain). Its cognate antigen is unknown. The data derive from a study of spatial heterogeneity in lung cancer. Study summary: Consistently, beta-chain sequences turned up in larger numbers than alpha-chain sequences did. General study findings and limits: It was found that expanded intratumoral alpha and beta TCR counts tracked tumor mutation counts.

Each molecule of TCR cDNA was tagged with one unique molecular identifier. TCRdb reprocessed the 5' RACE reads via MiXCR and lists one record per CDR3 protein. The table includes some 5,000 distinct CDR3 sequences, 26% detected once. The sample's time point: sample taken at primary tumor resection. The donors, about 78 patients with untreated early-stage non-small cell lung cancer, provided the samples. Whole RNA, isolated from tumor, nontumor lung or frozen PBMC, was sequenced without prior sorting. Sequenced here: lung tumor tissue, sampled at surgery. The sequence came from a male donor with early-stage non-small cell lung cancer.

CDR3 DNA sequence: TGTGCCAGCACCCTCCGCGCGTCACAGGGGGGAAGCTCCTACGAGCAGTACTTC. Its translation is CASTLRASQGGSSYEQYF. The rearrangement uses TRBV2 and TRBJ2-7; 8 positions agree with TRBD1. The germline CDR1 and CDR2 sequences are SNHLY and FYNNEI. This CDR3 has 18 amino acids. J gave up 0 bases and V 7 bases, and 17 bases lay outside the gene matches.